This T cell receptor (beta chain) stems from a study of radiation and T cells in renal cell carcinoma. Looking at the study overall: Nephrectomy followed 15 Gy stereotactic body radiation by 4 weeks. The study, taken as a whole, reports: Pretreatment tumor biopsies were lacking, so baseline clonotypes are unknown.

With respect to this clone: The antigen remains undetermined.

Documented time point: baseline pretreatment blood. Treatment denoted: 15 Gy SBRT to primary tumor, nephrectomy 4 weeks later. V was cut by 8 bases and J by 3 bases, with 17 bases left in between. This CDR3 is built from 14 residues. Germline loops: CDR1 MNHEY, CDR2 SVGAGI. This table comes from immunoSEQ multiplex PCR, and its TCRdb copy is limited to in-frame clones, with some not included. Among approximately 150,000 clones listed, 75% to 90% were seen once. The sample consisted of blood, taken from a patient whose treatment included radiotherapy and nephrectomy. J is TRBJ2-7 and V is TRBV6-5; tentative D call: TRBD2 (7 bases). This TCR was sampled from a woman in her 50s with renal cell carcinoma. CDR3 sequence reads: CASSRGGAYYEQYF. CDR3 sequence (DNA): TGTGCCAGCTCGAGGGGGGGCGCCTACTACGAGCAGTACTTC.